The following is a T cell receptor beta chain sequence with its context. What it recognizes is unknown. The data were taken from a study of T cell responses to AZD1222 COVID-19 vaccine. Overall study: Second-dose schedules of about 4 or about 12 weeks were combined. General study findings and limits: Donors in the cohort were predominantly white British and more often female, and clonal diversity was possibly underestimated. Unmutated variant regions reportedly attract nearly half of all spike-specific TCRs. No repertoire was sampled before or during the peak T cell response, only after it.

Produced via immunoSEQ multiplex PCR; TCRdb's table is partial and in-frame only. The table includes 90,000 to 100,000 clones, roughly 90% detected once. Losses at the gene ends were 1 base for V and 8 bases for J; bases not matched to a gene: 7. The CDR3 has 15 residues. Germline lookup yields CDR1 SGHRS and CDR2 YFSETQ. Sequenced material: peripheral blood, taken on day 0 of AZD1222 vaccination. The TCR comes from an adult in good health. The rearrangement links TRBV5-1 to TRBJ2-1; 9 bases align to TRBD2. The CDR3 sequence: CASSLFSGSIDEQFF. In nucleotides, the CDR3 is TGCGCCAGCAGCTTGTTTAGCGGGAGTATCGATGAGCAGTTCTTC.